The 8 T cell receptor beta chains presented below share a single source sample, sequenced in a study of blood T cell repertoires in COVID-19. Generated by immunoSEQ multiplex PCR, the TCRdb table keeps only in-frame clones and is missing some. This table has about 35,000 clones, over 80% appearing once. The specimen sequenced was peripheral blood. Source of these receptors: a man at least 80 years old with active COVID-19.

This clone was counted once. The chain uses TRBV28 and TRBJ1-6; D perhaps matches TRBD1 (6 bases). Deletions cut 6 bases from V and 6 bases from J, with 9 bases between. The CDR3 contains 13 residues. Germline V gene data show CDR1 as MDHEN and CDR2 as SYDVKM. The CDR3 sequence: CASRQGSNSPLHF. Here the CDR3 DNA reads TGTGCCAGCAGACAGGGCTCTAATTCACCCCTCCACTTT.

This chain joins TRBV4-3 and TRBJ2-5; 7 bases match TRBD2. V lost 0 bases, J lost 0 bases, and 1 base stayed unmatched. Germline V gene data show CDR1 as LGHNA and CDR2 as YSLEER. CDR3 length equals 15 residues. The CDR3 here is CASSQDRGDQETQYF. CDR3 in DNA: TGCGCCAGCAGCCAAGATCGGGGGGACCAAGAGACCCAGTACTTC.

This chain joins TRBV11-2 and TRBJ2-2; D uncertain. The CDR3 sequence is 14 residues long. From germline, CDR1 is SGHAT and CDR2 FQNNGV. V was cut by 4 bases and J by 13 bases, with 19 bases left in between. Written as DNA, the CDR3 is TGTGCCAGCAGCTCTGGATTAGACTTCGCCATGCTGTTTTTT. It encodes CASSSGLDFAMLFF.

V and J are TRBV15 and TRBJ2-2, with 9 bases aligning to TRBD2. Germline V gene data show CDR1 as LNHNV and CDR2 as YYDKDF (reference sequence). This CDR3 is built from 16 residues. The V gene end was trimmed by 1 base and the J gene end by 4 bases; junction bases not matched to a gene: 4. CDR3 protein: CATSRGLAGITGELFF. The DNA for the CDR3 is TGTGCCACCAGCAGAGGGCTAGCGGGAATCACCGGGGAGCTGTTTTTT.

This chain uses TRBV25-1 with TRBJ1-4; 8 bases align to TRBD1. The CDR3 is 13 amino acids. Per germline, CDR1 MGHDK and CDR2 SYGVNS. The junction had 6 bases not matched to a gene; V was cut back by 5 bases and J by 10 bases. In DNA form, the CDR3 reads TGTGCCAGCAGTTGGACAGGGAGAGGAAAACTGTTTTTT. This translates into CASSWTGRGKLFF.

This clone came up a few times. This chain connects TRBV6-2 or TRBV6-3 to TRBJ2-7, with D maybe TRBD1 (6 bases). This CDR3 is 15 amino acids long. Between the trimmed V and J ends, which lost 0 bases and 6 bases, there was a span of 15 bases. CDR1 and CDR2 (germline): MNHEY, SVGEGT. The CDR3, as DNA: TGTGCCAGCAGTTACTCGACAGGTGGAGAGGGCGAGCAGTACTTC. It encodes CASSYSTGGEGEQYF.

The rearrangement links TRBV7-2 to TRBJ2-1; D remains ambiguous. The CDR3 is 12 residues long. Germline CDR1 and CDR2: SGHTA and FQGNSA. With 0 bases removed from V and 8 bases from J, the gap between germline ends came to 5 bases. CDR3 residues: CASSLAEYEQFF. The CDR3 DNA reads TGTGCCAGCAGCTTAGCGGAGTATGAGCAGTTCTTC.

The V and J genes are TRBV6-5 and TRBJ1-1; D gene unclear. This CDR3 has 14 amino acids. Trimming removed 0 bases from V and 0 bases from J, with 5 bases in between. Germline CDR1 and CDR2: MNHEY and SVGAGI. CDR3 sequence (DNA): TGTGCCAGCAGTTACTCCTTTATGAACACTGAAGCTTTCTTT. Translation gives CASSYSFMNTEAFF.